The entry below describes one T cell receptor (beta chain). Profiled with immunoSEQ multiplex PCR; TCRdb holds only in-frame clones, not every one. The sample lists around 36,000 clones, over 70% occurring once. The ends were cut back, 3 bases at V and 8 bases at J, with 14 bases in the middle. CDR1 and CDR2 from the germline V gene are MGHDK and SYGVNS. This CDR3 is built from 15 residues. This record comes from a study of PD-1 blockade in classical Hodgkin lymphoma. Each patient relapsed following autologous stem cell transplantation, and prior brentuximab vedotin exposure differed. This specimen consisted of peripheral blood mononuclear cells (PBMCs), obtained at baseline. The TCR comes from a human donor with classical Hodgkin lymphoma. The rearrangement links TRBV25-1 to TRBJ1-6, with unresolved D. For the CDR3, the DNA is TGTGCCAGCAGTGAGAGGGTTATAGGCTATTCACCCCTCCACTTT. This sequence encodes CASSERVIGYSPLHF.